The 24 T cell receptor beta chains below were found in one sample sequenced in a study of control samples from healthy donors and cancer patients. Assay: immunoSEQ multiplex PCR; the TCRdb copy retains only in-frame clones and omits some. The table records approximately 100,000 clones, roughly 90% of them present only once. Sample: blood. These receptor sequences come from a woman in her forties or fifties in good health.

The chain uses TRBV15 and TRBJ1-1; D gene unclear. Germline CDR1 LNHNV, CDR2 YYDKDF (reference sequence). The CDR3 is made up of 12 amino acids. The ends were cut back, 1 base at V and 5 bases at J, with 5 bases in the middle. The CDR3 reads CATSRAPTEAFF. The CDR3 nucleotides read TGTGCCACCAGCAGAGCTCCGACTGAAGCTTTCTTT.

This rearrangement joins TRBV28 to TRBJ2-1; unclear D gene. Germline V gives CDR1 MDHEN, CDR2 SYDVKM. V was shortened by 3 bases and J by 10 bases, with 13 bases between the two germline ends. The length of the CDR3 is 13 residues. The CDR3 DNA reads TGTGCCAGCAGTTTGGTGGCTGAACGAGAGCAGTTCTTC. Translation gives CASSLVAEREQFF. Variable domain in full (rest from reference TRBV28 and TRBJ2-1): DVKVTQSSRYLVKRTGEKVFLECVQDMDHENMFWYRQDPGLGLRLIYFSYDVKMKEKGDIPEGYSVSREKKERFSLILESASTNQTSMYLCASSLVAEREQFFGPGTRLTVL.

The chain combines TRBV10-3 with TRBJ2-4; unclear D gene. From germline, CDR1 is ENHRY and CDR2 SYGVKD. This CDR3 region has 15 residues. Trimming left V 4 bases short and J 3 bases short, with 13 bases between. The CDR3 region has the DNA TGTGCCATCAGTGCGGTAGGATCGAACAAAAACATTCAGTACTTC. It encodes CAISAVGSNKNIQYF.

The genes are TRBV12-3 or TRBV12-4 and TRBJ1-2; D might be TRBD1 (5 bases). Trimming took off 8 bases at V and 1 base at J, with 11 bases between the two ends. This CDR3 contains 13 residues. The CDR3 region has the DNA TGTGCCAGCTCCCCGAGGGGTAACTATGGCTACACCTTC. Translation gives CASSPRGNYGYTF.

The chain combines TRBV7-2 with TRBJ2-1; D may be TRBD2 (5 bases). Trimming removed 2 bases at V and 7 bases at J, with 12 bases between. From germline, CDR1 is SGHTA and CDR2 FQGNSA. The CDR3 runs to 14 residues. The CDR3 nucleotides are TGTGCCAGCAGCTTAACTAGTGATAATAATGAGCAGTTCTTC. Translation gives CASSLTSDNNEQFF.

The chain employs TRBV19 and TRBJ1-1; TRBD1 might be the D (6 bases). Germline-derived CDR1 and CDR2 are LNHDA and SQIVND (reference sequence). This CDR3 comprises 14 residues. The ends were cut back, 6 bases at V and 7 bases at J, with 18 bases in the middle. The CDR3 sequence is CASSARTAHDEAFF. CDR3 DNA: TGTGCCAGTAGCGCCAGGACAGCTCATGATGAAGCTTTCTTT. The whole variable domain, filled in from reference TRBV19 and TRBJ1-1, reads DGGITQSPKYLFRKEGQNVTLSCEQNLNHDAMYWYRQDPGQGLRLIYYSQIVNDFQKGDIAEGYSVSREKKESFPLTVTSAQKNPTAFYLCASSARTAHDEAFFGQGTRLTVV.

Points on this clone: Mismatch with germline at one junction end may stem from a read error. The J gene is TRBJ1-5, the V gene TRBV19; D gene ambiguous. Germline CDR1 reads LNHDA; CDR2 reads SQIVND (reference sequence). This CDR3 region has 15 residues. CDR3 amino acids: CASRIVPYSNQPQHF. CDR3 DNA: TGTGCCAGTCGTATTGTCCCTTATAGCAATCAGCCCCAGCATTTT.

This chain uses TRBV29-1 with TRBJ2-2; 7 bases are a match to TRBD2. The CDR3 runs 15 residues. The junction had 12 bases not matched to a gene; V was cut back by 6 bases and J by 5 bases. Germline loops: CDR1 SQVTM, CDR2 ANQGSEA. CDR3 DNA: TGCAGCGTCCCATGGGGGGGGAAACGGACCGGGGAGCTGTTTTTT. As protein: CSVPWGGKRTGELFF.

This chain's CDR3 is CASSPPGGGQETQYF. The CDR3 bases are TGTGCCAGCAGTCCCCCGGGAGGCGGGCAAGAGACCCAGTACTTC. The chain couples TRBV6-2 or TRBV6-3 to TRBJ2-5; TRBD2 matches 7 bases. Germline V gene lookup returns CDR1 MNHEY and CDR2 SVGEGT. This CDR3 is built from 15 residues. The trim removed 5 bases at V and 2 bases at J, leaving 8 bases unmatched.

This chain connects TRBV6-5 to TRBJ2-3; D call uncertain. The CDR3 covers 15 residues. The germline gives CDR1 MNHEY, CDR2 SVGAGI. Deletions cut 0 bases from V and 5 bases from J, with 12 bases between. The chain's CDR3 is CASSYSSGLKDTQYF. The CDR3 region has the DNA TGTGCCAGCAGTTACTCCTCGGGCTTAAAAGATACGCAGTATTTT.

V is TRBV30 and J is TRBJ1-2, with TRBD1 as a possible D gene (6 bases). The CDR3 covers 13 residues. Per the germline V gene, CDR1 is GTSNPN and CDR2 is SVGIG (reference sequence). V lost 2 bases, J lost 4 bases, and 11 bases lay in between. CDR3 sequence (DNA): TGTGCCTGGAGTCGAACAGGGTTCTATGGCTACACCTTC. Protein product: CAWSRTGFYGYTF.

J is TRBJ2-3 and V is TRBV27; D is unresolved. V lost 6 bases, J lost 0 bases, and 16 bases lay in between. The germline gives CDR1 MNHEY, CDR2 SMNVEV (reference sequence). This CDR3 has 16 residues. The CDR3 spells CASSSRARVSTDTQYF. The CDR3 coding sequence is TGTGCCAGCAGCTCAAGAGCGAGAGTTAGCACAGATACGCAGTATTTT.

This chain connects TRBV7-2 to TRBJ2-1; 7 bases align to TRBD2. Germline CDR1 is SGHTA and CDR2 is FQGNSA. V trimming: 1 base; J trimming: 3 bases; junction bases outside the gene matches: 12. The CDR3 extends over 18 amino acids. CDR3 protein: CASSLGELRELSYNEQFF. The CDR3 bases are TGTGCCAGCAGCTTAGGGGAGTTGCGGGAGTTGAGCTACAATGAGCAGTTCTTC.

The genes are TRBV3-1 (or the pseudogene TRBV3-2) and TRBJ2-3; TRBD2 matches 7 bases. This CDR3 comprises 18 residues. The germline V gene has CDR1 LGHDT and CDR2 YNNKEL (reference sequence). With V trimmed by 2 bases and J by 0 bases, 11 bases remained unmatched. The CDR3 here is CASSQLDGGSESTDTQYF. The CDR3 DNA is TGTGCCAGCAGCCAATTGGACGGCGGGAGCGAGAGCACAGATACGCAGTATTTT.

The chain couples TRBV28 to TRBJ2-7, with 11 bases identical to TRBD2. This CDR3 region has 17 residues. Per germline, CDR1 MDHEN and CDR2 SYDVKM. Trimming cost V 3 bases and J 6 bases; bases outside gene matches: 13. The CDR3 region has the DNA TGTGCCAGCAGTTTCCTTAGCGGGGGGGTGATAAAGGGCGAGCAGTACTTC. Translation gives CASSFLSGGVIKGEQYF.

This clone was detected ten times or more. The sample carries other DNA sequences with the same CDR3. The rearrangement links TRBV19 to TRBJ2-7; D remains ambiguous. The V and J ends lost 5 bases and 0 bases respectively, with 8 bases between them. This CDR3 region has 13 residues. Germline lookup yields CDR1 LNHDA and CDR2 SQIVND (reference sequence). The CDR3 DNA reads TGTGCCAGTAGTTACCCGAGCTCCTACGAGCAGTACTTC. Amino acids: CASSYPSSYEQYF.

The gene calls are TRBV18 and TRBJ2-3; 7 nucleotides line up with TRBD2. CDR1 and CDR2 (germline): KGHSH, LQKENI. The CDR3 has 15 residues. Trimming took 3 bases from V and 4 from J; bases not matched to a gene: 7. CDR3: CASSPGGSPSDTQYF. CDR3 bases: TGTGCCAGCTCACCGGGGGGGTCCCCTTCAGATACGCAGTATTTT. Variable domain in full (rest from reference TRBV18 and TRBJ2-3): NAGVMQNPRHLVRRRGQEARLRCSPMKGHSHVYWYRQLPEEGLKFMVYLQKENIIDESGMPKERFSAEFPKEGPSILRIQQVVRGDSAAYFCASSPGGSPSDTQYFGPGTRLTVL.

This chain uses TRBV7-3 with TRBJ1-2; TRBD1 agrees at 12 bases. Germline V gene lookup returns CDR1 SGHTA and CDR2 FQGTGA. CDR3 length: 16 residues. Germline trimming cut 0 bases from V and 6 bases from J; bases unmatched to any gene: 5. The CDR3 reads CASSLTGQGALHGYTF. As DNA, the CDR3 is TGTGCCAGCAGCTTAACGGGACAGGGGGCGTTGCATGGCTACACCTTC.

The chain is built from TRBV5-1 and TRBJ2-2, with D unclear. This CDR3 region has 14 residues. V lost 5 bases, J lost 0 bases, and 8 bases lay in between. Germline V lookup: CDR1 SGHRS, CDR2 YFSETQ. Here the CDR3 reads CASRVESNTGELFF. CDR3 nucleotide sequence: TGCGCCAGCAGGGTAGAGTCGAACACCGGGGAGCTGTTTTTT.

The chain joins TRBV5-1 to TRBJ2-1; D not certain. V was shortened by 4 bases and J by 9 bases, with 23 bases between the two germline ends. Germline values: CDR1 SGHRS, CDR2 YFSETQ. This CDR3 is built from 16 residues. CDR3 residues: CASSPNAQATASEQFF. DNA for the CDR3: TGCGCCAGCAGCCCGAACGCCCAAGCCACGGCTAGTGAGCAGTTCTTC.

V and J are TRBV7-9 and TRBJ1-1; D not resolved. V was shortened by 0 bases and J by 1 base, with 3 bases between the two germline ends. Germline V gene data show CDR1 as SEHNR and CDR2 as FQNEAQ (reference sequence). CDR3 length: 13 amino acids. DNA of the CDR3: TGTGCCAGCAGCTTAGCGCCGAACACTGAAGCTTTCTTT. It encodes CASSLAPNTEAFF.

J is TRBJ2-1 and V is TRBV4-1; TRBD2 aligns across 15 bases. The V segment lost 5 bases and the J segment 5 bases; nucleotides outside the gene matches: 13. This CDR3 is built from 19 residues. Germline lookup yields CDR1 MGHRA and CDR2 YSYEKL. For the CDR3, the DNA is TGCGCCAGCAGCTCACCCTGGACTAGCGGGAGGGGTAAGAACAATGAGCAGTTCTTC. The encoded protein is CASSSPWTSGRGKNNEQFF.

The chain links TRBV5-5 to TRBJ2-3, with TRBD2 identical over 15 bases. The CDR3 has 17 amino acids. CDR1 SGHKS and CDR2 YYEKEE come from the germline V gene (reference sequence). Trimming took 8 bases from V and 0 from J; bases not matched to a gene: 7. The CDR3 here is CASRRTSGGASTDTQYF. In DNA form, the CDR3 reads TGTGCCAGTCGGCGGACTAGCGGGGGGGCCAGCACAGATACGCAGTATTTT. Filled out from reference TRBV5-5 and TRBJ2-3, the complete variable domain reads DAGVTQSPTHLIKTRGQQVTLRCSPISGHKSVSWYQQVLGQGPQFIFQYYEKEERGRGNFPDRFSARQFPNYSSELNVNALLLGDSALYLCASRRTSGGASTDTQYFGPGTRLTVL.

The chain recombines TRBV19 with TRBJ2-3, with D uncertain. This CDR3 is 12 amino acids long. Trimming removed 1 base at V and 7 bases at J, with 6 bases between. CDR1 and CDR2 from the germline V gene are LNHDA and SQIVND (reference sequence). The CDR3 coding sequence is TGTGCCAGTAGTATAGTGCCCCATACGCAGTATTTT. Encoded protein: CASSIVPHTQYF. The variable domain in full, completed from reference TRBV19 and TRBJ2-3, reads DGGITQSPKYLFRKEGQNVTLSCEQNLNHDAMYWYRQDPGQGLRLIYYSQIVNDFQKGDIAEGYSVSREKKESFPLTVTSAQKNPTAFYLCASSIVPHTQYFGPGTRLTVL.